The entry that follows covers one TCR beta chain sequence. This record belongs to a study of blood T cell repertoires in COVID-19. The overall study: Nucleic acid was either cDNA or gDNA, and it came from T cells, B-cell-depleted T cells, or PBMCs.

Original data processing: The assay estimated nucleated cells by amplifying reference gene primers. Clones were read by immunoSEQ multiplex PCR, and TCRdb kept only the in-frame ones, dropping some. V and J calls and clone size are as listed in that table; D and trimming were resolved from the DNA. The sample has roughly 88,000 clones, 90% to 95% seen once. The V end lost 5 bases, the J end lost 8 bases, and 13 bases lay between the germline ends. The CDR3 loop spans 13 amino acids. CDR1 and CDR2 (germline): SEHNR, FQNEAQ (reference sequence). The chain uses TRBV7-9 and TRBJ2-1; possibly TRBD2 for D (6 bases). Sequenced: peripheral blood. This receptor was obtained from a woman in her forties or fifties in a cohort sampled during active COVID-19. CDR3 region: CASSDGWGDEQFF. The DNA for the CDR3 is TGTGCCAGCAGCGACGGGTGGGGGGATGAGCAGTTCTTC.